A single sample is the source of the 22 T cell receptor beta chains below, sequenced in a study of Graves' ophthalmopathy and Graves' hyperthyroidism. Transcripts of RNA were the source for amplifying TCR beta CDR3 regions. After a first-round RT-PCR with HTBI primers, a second-round multiplex PCR was run. TCRdb passed the multiplex PCR reads through MiXCR, listing each CDR3 protein once. The data hold around 600,000 distinct CDR3 sequences, with roughly 41% observed a single time. The specimen was peripheral blood. Source of these receptors: an adult man with Graves' ophthalmopathy.

This rearrangement joins TRBV19 to TRBJ1-2; 7 bases align to TRBD1. CDR1 and CDR2 from the germline V gene are LNHDA and SQIVND (reference sequence). The J segment lost 8 bases and the V segment lost 5 bases, leaving 11 bases of the junction unmatched. The CDR3 runs to 14 residues. This CDR3 reads CASSRPDRDYGYTF. The CDR3 DNA reads TGTGCCAGTAGTCGACCTGACAGGGATTACGGCTACACCTTC.

This chain uses TRBV10-3 with TRBJ1-6; 9 bases map to TRBD1. V shed 2 bases, J shed 10 bases, and the junction held 9 bases outside the gene matches. The CDR3 extends over 16 amino acids. Germline-derived CDR1 and CDR2 are ENHRY and SYGVKD. The CDR3 region is CAISEGPDRGLSPLHF. CDR3 nucleotide sequence: TGTGCCATCAGTGAGGGCCCGGACAGGGGATTATCACCCCTCCACTTT.

In this sample, this clonotype turned up a few times. The chain uses TRBV25-1 and TRBJ1-1; the D is unclear. The germline V gene has CDR1 MGHDK and CDR2 SYGVNS. The germline V and J ends were trimmed by 7 bases and 0 bases, with 18 bases remaining between them. The CDR3 extends over 16 amino acids. This CDR3 is CASKKRLALMNTEAFF. The CDR3 DNA is TGTGCCAGCAAAAAAAGGTTGGCTCTGATGAACACTGAAGCTTTCTTT.

The chain recombines TRBV29-1 with TRBJ1-2, with a tentative D call TRBD1 (6 bases). CDR1 and CDR2 from the germline V gene are SQVTM and ANQGSEA. CDR3 length: 12 amino acids. V was trimmed by 8 bases and J by 8 bases, leaving 18 bases between them. Written as DNA, the CDR3 is TGCAGCTTAGTTGCGGGGGCACAGGGCTACACCTTC. Translating gives CSLVAGAQGYTF.

This clonotype occurred many times. The chain recombines TRBV7-8 with TRBJ1-1, with a weak D call TRBD1 (5 bases). V lost 3 bases and J lost 4, with 12 bases in between. The germline V gene has CDR1 SGHVS and CDR2 FQNEAQ. The CDR3 runs 14 residues. CDR3 residues: CASSFGGGITEAFF. In nucleotides, the CDR3 is TGTGCCAGCAGCTTTGGGGGAGGGATCACTGAAGCTTTCTTT.

The chain recombines TRBV12-3 or TRBV12-4 with TRBJ2-5; 7 bases align to TRBD1. This CDR3 has 11 amino acids. V lost 6 bases and J lost 10; bases outside the gene matches: 5. This chain's CDR3 is CASRQQGIQYF. CDR3 in DNA: TGTGCCAGCAGACAACAGGGGATCCAGTACTTC.

This sequence joins TRBV24-1 and TRBJ2-2; D might be TRBD1 (5 bases). Deletions cut 6 bases from V and 0 bases from J, with 13 bases between. Germline V lookup: CDR1 KGHDR, CDR2 SFDVKD. This CDR3 is built from 16 residues. The CDR3 is CATSMHRSPNTGELFF. Written as DNA, the CDR3 is TGTGCCACCAGTATGCACAGGAGCCCGAACACCGGGGAGCTGTTTTTT.

In this sample, this clonotype turned up many times. The genes are TRBV15 and TRBJ2-5, with D tentatively TRBD1 or TRBD2 (6 bases each). Germline CDR1 LNHNV, CDR2 YYDKDF (reference sequence). Trimming left V 1 base short and J 5 bases short, with 17 bases between. The CDR3 runs to 16 residues. The CDR3 region has the DNA TGTGCCACCAGCAGAGGGGCAGGGGAGGTTGTGGAGACCCAGTACTTC. Translation gives CATSRGAGEVVETQYF.

Note on this clonotype: One junction end disagrees with the germline gene, perhaps due to a read error. This rearrangement joins TRBV2 to TRBJ1-5; D is possibly TRBD1 (5 bases). CDR1 and CDR2 (germline): SNHLY, FYNNEI. The CDR3 sequence is 15 residues long. CDR3 amino acids: CAGSEGPTLNQPQHF. CDR3 DNA sequence: TGTGCCGGCAGTGAGGGACCGACTCTTAATCAGCCCCAGCATTTT.

A note on this clonotype: This clone may be a read error of a much larger clone one base away. Since the CDR3 does not end with the conserved phenylalanine or tryptophan, this likely comes from a read error. The chain links TRBV9 to TRBJ2-6; D possibly corresponds to TRBD1 (5 bases). This CDR3 contains 16 residues. Looked up from germline, CDR1 is SGDLS and CDR2 is YYNGEE. CDR3: CASSQGEGTGANVLTS. CDR3 in DNA: TGCGCCAGCAGCCAAGGGGAAGGGACTGGGGCCAACGTCCTGACTTCC.

The V call is TRBV20-1, the J call TRBJ1-1; D unresolved. The V gene lost 3 bases and the J gene lost 5 bases, with 10 bases spanning the gap. This CDR3 has 12 residues. Per germline, CDR1 DFQATT and CDR2 SNEGSKA (reference sequence). In DNA form, the CDR3 reads TGCAGTGCTAGGTCACAGTATACTGAAGCTTTCTTT. It yields the protein CSARSQYTEAFF.

In its sample, this clonotype was seen many times. J is TRBJ1-1 and V is TRBV4-1; TRBD1 matches at 7 bases. Germline V gives CDR1 MGHRA, CDR2 YSYEKL. This CDR3 region has 13 residues. Trimming took 6 bases from V and 7 from J; bases not matched to a gene: 8. CDR3 coding DNA: TGCGCCAGCAGACCTGGACAGGCCAATGAAGCTTTCTTT. Translated, it gives CASRPGQANEAFF.

The chain is built from TRBV7-8 and TRBJ2-5; D may be TRBD1 or TRBD2 (5 bases each). This CDR3 is built from 15 residues. Germline CDR1 reads SGHVS; CDR2 reads FQNEAQ. Trimming took off 5 bases at V and 0 bases at J, with 13 bases between the two ends. CDR3 sequence reads: CASSLPGRYQETQYF. The CDR3 DNA reads TGTGCCAGCAGCCTCCCGGGACGGTACCAAGAGACCCAGTACTTC.

This chain links TRBV24-1 with TRBJ2-5; D is undetermined. The V end lost 0 bases, the J end lost 3 bases, and 4 bases lay between the germline ends. This CDR3 is 13 amino acids long. Germline CDR1 KGHDR, CDR2 SFDVKD. The CDR3 nucleotides are TGTGCCACCAGTGATTTGCGGGAAGAGACCCAGTACTTC. Its translation is CATSDLREETQYF.

This clonotype was recorded many times. V gene TRBV20-1 combines with J gene TRBJ2-5; 7 positions match TRBD2. The V gene's germline CDR1 is DFQATT and CDR2 SNEGSKA (reference sequence). The V and J ends lost 0 bases and 1 base, in that order; junction bases with no gene match: 14. The CDR3 length is 18 residues. In DNA, the CDR3 is TGCAGTGCTAGAGACTGGGCGGGAGCGGGTGAGACCCAAGAGACCCAGTACTTC. Its protein is CSARDWAGAGETQETQYF.

In the case of this clonotype: A clone one base away is much larger, so this may be a read error. CDR3 loop: CASSSRPEETQYF. As DNA, the CDR3 is TGTGCCAGCAGCTCACGGCCGGAAGAGACCCAGTACTTC. This chain links TRBV7-9 with TRBJ2-5; D unclear. Germline assignment: CDR1 SEHNR and CDR2 FQNEAQ (reference sequence). With 4 bases removed from V and 3 bases from J, the gap between germline ends came to 9 bases. The CDR3 contains 13 residues.

This clonotype has more than one count but fewer than ten. A read error may explain this, as a much larger clone is one base away. The genes are TRBV25-1 and TRBJ1-5; TRBD1 matches 7 bases. With 2 bases clipped from V and 0 bases from J, the junction kept 13 bases outside the gene matches. In germline, CDR1 is MGHDK, CDR2 SYGVNS. The CDR3 runs 19 residues. CDR3 loop: CASSEPGQAQGCSNQPQHF. As DNA, the CDR3 is TGTGCCAGCAGTGAACCTGGACAGGCGCAGGGATGTAGCAATCAGCCCCAGCATTTT.

This clonotype was picked up many times. The rearrangement links TRBV10-3 to TRBJ2-7, with D tentatively TRBD2 (6 bases). CDR3 length: 14 residues. Deletions cut 10 bases from V and 2 bases from J, with 18 bases between. Germline V gene sequence: CDR1 ENHRY, CDR2 SYGVKD. CDR3 bases: TGTGCCAGCAGCCCCTGGGGGGATCCCTACGAGCAGTACTTC. Translating gives CASSPWGDPYEQYF.

Only a few counts were recorded for this clonotype. CDR3 coding DNA: TGTGCCAGCACCCGTGGGTCCTACGAGCAGTACTTC. This translates into CASTRGSYEQYF. This rearrangement joins TRBV7-9 to TRBJ2-7; D gene uncertain. Trimming shortened V by 7 bases and J by 1 base, and 8 bases separated the two germline ends. The CDR3 is 12 residues long. Germline CDR1 is SEHNR and CDR2 is FQNEAQ (reference sequence).

Many counts were recorded for this clonotype. The chain employs TRBV11-2 and TRBJ1-2; D is undetermined. This CDR3 comprises 14 residues. V was trimmed by 5 bases and J by 2 bases, leaving 12 bases between them. Germline V gives CDR1 SGHAT, CDR2 FQNNGV. The CDR3 DNA follows: TGTGCCAGCAGCCAACCCGGACGGAACTATGGCTACACCTTC. It translates to CASSQPGRNYGYTF.

At least ten counts were recorded for this clonotype. The chain employs TRBV12-3 or TRBV12-4 and TRBJ1-2, with TRBD1 identical over 10 bases. V was pared by 5 bases and J by 7 bases, with 7 bases of the junction left unmatched. CDR3 length: 14 amino acids. The CDR3 DNA reads TGTGCCAGCAGTGTAGGACAGGGGGTGAGTGGCTACACCTTC. Translating it yields CASSVGQGVSGYTF.

CDR3 bases: TGTGCCAGCAGCAGAAGACTAGCGGGAGGGCCGGGCGAGACCCAGTACTTC. The encoded protein is CASSRRLAGGPGETQYF. The chain employs TRBV12-3 or TRBV12-4 and TRBJ2-5; TRBD2 matches 14 bases. V gave up 6 bases and J gave up 5 bases; unmatched junction bases: 11. This CDR3 is built from 17 residues.